This TCR beta chain was documented in a study of T cell responses to AZD1222 COVID-19 vaccine. Repertoires were generated with immunoSEQ multiplex PCR, while TCRdb's copy carries only in-frame clones and drops some. The sample includes over 100,000 clones, approximately 86% of them seen just once. Study-wide points: Only a handful of individuals given AZD1222 were seropositive at baseline. White British donors predominated, females outnumbered males, and clonal diversity was possibly underestimated. The study reported that nearly half of spike-specific TCRs target unmutated variant regions.

Trimming took 3 bases from V and 0 from J, leaving 9 bases between them. This CDR3 comprises 14 residues. CDR1 KGHSH and CDR2 LQKENI come from the germline V gene. In regard to this clone: Its specificity is unknown.

The V and J genes are TRBV18 and TRBJ2-7; D ambiguous. This clonotype originated in an adult in good health. Source: peripheral blood, taken on day 0 of AZD1222 vaccination. The CDR3 reads CASSPSMSSYEQYF. The DNA of the CDR3 is TGTGCCAGCTCACCCTCAATGAGCTCCTACGAGCAGTACTTC. Based on the CDR3 plus reference TRBV18 and TRBJ2-7, the full variable domain is NAGVMQNPRHLVRRRGQEARLRCSPMKGHSHVYWYRQLPEEGLKFMVYLQKENIIDESGMPKERFSAEFPKEGPSILRIQQVVRGDSAAYFCASSPSMSSYEQYFGPGTRLTVT.